This TCR beta chain was identified during a study of T cells in localized non-small cell lung cancer. Comment on this clone: Its antigen is unknown.

This CDR3 region has 14 residues. Germline CDR1 is LNHNV and CDR2 is YYDKDF (reference sequence). The ends were cut back, 5 bases at V and 0 bases at J, with 8 bases in the middle. Assay used: immunoSEQ multiplex PCR; TCRdb lists only in-frame clones, some missing. The table has fewer than 25,000 clones, 90% seen once. Findings and caveats of the study: Higher blood T cell density tracked longer overall survival. Tumor trailed uninvolved adjacent lung in T cell clonality, which peaked there. In adjacent lung, a median roughly 57 of the top 100 tumor clones were found. Heterogeneity remains possible, as sequencing covered one tumor region only.

The chain is built from TRBV15 and TRBJ2-1; D perhaps matches TRBD2 (5 bases). Sequencing used peripheral blood, obtained before any cancer treatment. This TCR came from a woman between 35 and 70 years old with stage I lung adenocarcinoma. This CDR3 reads CATSRGSSYNEQFF. For the CDR3, the DNA is TGTGCCACCAGCCGGGGTAGCTCCTACAATGAGCAGTTCTTC.